The source of this T cell receptor beta chain is a study of cytomegalovirus exposure and HLA in healthy donors (dated by TCRdb to 2016 to 2017). Some background on the complete study: An earlier analysis of approximately 640 of the donors reported about 290 Gb of sequence data and 120 million or so unique TCR beta sequences from 150 million to 200 million T cells. The later analysis used no new phenotypic data to find candidate immune exposures, relying instead on TCR beta sequences and their occurrence across donors. On average, about 240,000 unique TCR beta nucleotide sequences were sequenced per donor among a few hundred genotyped donors of the cohort, with 15% to 20% of those sequences being non-productive. Of the 350 to 400 genotyped donors, 65% to 90% fell in the genetic ancestry cluster associated with self-reported Caucasian donors. To predict cytomegalovirus infection status, the study brought together high-throughput TCR immunosequencing, statistical association of individual TCRs with disease status, and machine learning. The study was designed to test whether signatures of past pathogen exposure could be identified by cataloging public T cell receptors. Typing coverage varied by locus: 629-630 donors for A, B, C, DRB1 and DQB1; roughly 560 for DQA1; about 570 for DPA1; approximately 450 for DPB1. In an earlier analysis of roughly 540 of the donors, high-throughput TCR beta sequencing was used to judge whether each TCR beta V gene segment behaved as functional or pseudogenic. The T cell repertoires of about 700 subjects were profiled by immunosequencing and related to cytomegalovirus serostatus. A later genetic analysis used genome-wide SNP genotypes for 398 of the 666 donors, treating that subset as a discovery cohort. HLA typing included class I and class II loci at four-digit resolution. Approximately 300 gigabases of sequencing data and approximately 91 million unique TCR sequences made up an early release that covered several hundred HLA-typed donors. Four to six DR-DQ haplotypes were handled as single units for association and clustering, since linkage in the cohort was strong. Donor age, sex, ethnicity and CMV serostatus were compiled alongside the repertoire data. A later analysis re-analyzed previously published TCR beta repertoires from roughly 630 donors and added high-resolution HLA genotyping to study TCR occurrence patterns. Every repertoire in the discovery cohort had been generated on one and the same sequencing platform. In addition to the first cohort of 666 subjects, a separate validation cohort of 120 different subjects was used.

The count of this clone is one. Its antigen has not been determined. Qualities for individual bases were not recorded, and no much larger clone is one base off. The cohort was made up of approximately 670 healthy bone marrow donors. All cohort members were sampled while nominally healthy, although unrecorded immune exposures were likely present. CMV serostatus was recorded as positive for roughly 300 and negative for about 50% of the 666 cohort members, whereas no CMV serostatus was recorded for the donor in question. A peripheral blood sample was collected from each donor, and TCR beta sequencing was performed on peripheral blood mononuclear cells. Genomic DNA extraction from the blood cell samples was performed with the Qiagen DNeasy Blood Extraction Kit. Its CDR3 holds 16 amino acids, cysteine through phenylalanine. CDR3 DNA is the only sequence kept; it has 48 bases, read in frame from the first base. From a lookup of the germline V gene, CDR1 and CDR2 are SGHDT and YYEEEE. Germline trimming amounts to 0 bases on V and 7 bases on J, with 6 as the count of junction bases outside the gene matches.

Results and caveats for the whole study, not just this receptor: In a later analysis, around 17,000 TCR beta sequences were associated with specific HLA alleles at a false discovery rate of 0.05. Presence/absence analyses assumed roughly uniform sequencing depth across donors, an assumption that may not hold. A later analysis found that HLA-associated TCR beta chains were more clonally expanded and had lower generation probabilities than equally common non-associated chains. Most TCR sequences were observed very rarely across donors, whereas some public TCRs were present in many individuals. A further reported finding was that TCR beta sequences accurately predicted the HLA-A and HLA-B alleles for most subjects in the first cohort. According to a later analysis, most CMV-associated TCR beta chains appeared to be HLA-restricted, and the HLA associations seemed to be driven largely by CMV exposure. In a later analysis, the rate of TCR association differed among HLA loci, with DRB1 alleles having the most associated TCRs and HLA-C alleles having the fewest. A cluster of highly shared sequence variants was judged likely to represent a technical artifact of the sequencing pipeline. Because the 87-base-pair reads could not distinguish some IMGT-functional V segments, including TRBV6-2 and TRBV6-3, those segments were excluded. A later analysis reported that several top co-occurrence clusters appeared linked to parvovirus B19, influenza, CMV and Epstein-Barr virus. A total of 150 or so TCR beta chains were listed by the study as associated with cytomegalovirus. Compared with the roughly 670-donor mean, donors in an Asian-associated ancestry cluster had fewer N-insertions in productive TCRs, according to a later genetic analysis. Linkage disequilibrium might explain the correlated functional status among segregating V segments, but an unknown experimental factor could not be ruled out. This cohort had only TCR beta chains sequenced, and the lack of alpha or paired-chain data limited which features could be detected. V-gene and J-gene trimming of TCR beta chains was associated with a missense DCLRE1C variant in a later genetic analysis, and the association was replicated in an independent cohort. A few of the identified cytomegalovirus-associated TCR beta chains were confirmed in vitro to be specific for cytomegalovirus antigens. When HLA alleles, especially DR and DQ, strongly co-occurred, attributing TCR associations to individual alleles was difficult. CMV serostatus was the only immune exposure information available for the cohort. In both the original and validation cohorts, the classifier was reported to diagnose cytomegalovirus status with high specificity and sensitivity. Because HLA typing was missing for some donors at each locus, association tests included only the typed subset. The earlier analysis of approximately 560 of the donors excluded 15 to 20 rarely observed V segments, including chromosome 9 orphons, because counts were too low. The authors suggested that the approach could potentially be generalized to other disease states and immunological phenotypes. In an earlier analysis of approximately 590 of the donors, most TCR beta V segments appeared in productive rearrangements about 87% or about 30% of the time, broadly matching IMGT annotations.

Libraries came from the immunoSEQ multiplex PCR assay. A mixture of 60 forward primers for TCR Vbeta segments and 13 reverse primers for TCR Jbeta segments was used in the multiplex PCR. A multiplex PCR assay on genomic DNA amplified the CDR3 region of rearranged TCR beta genes. On the Illumina HiSeq System, the amplified TCR beta libraries were sequenced as 87-base-pair reads. The study's own analysis went as follows. A later analysis counted some 74 million unique TCR beta chains across the roughly 700 repertoires, and some 12 million of these chains were shared by at least two donors. Raw reads were error-corrected and collapsed into unique sequences by a nearest-neighbor algorithm in which closely related sequences were merged to remove PCR and sequencing errors. CDR3 sequences were aligned to IMGT reference sequences to assign V, D and J gene segments. For a sequence to be retained, a match of at least six nucleotides to both a V gene segment and a J gene segment was required. Rearrangements were called productive when the CDR3 lacked stop codons and stayed in frame with V and J; all others were non-productive. CDR3 was defined by IMGT convention, running from the second conserved V-encoded cysteine to the conserved J-encoded phenylalanine. Sequences without an unambiguous match to a single V gene segment were excluded from the earlier analysis of several hundred of the donors. An earlier analysis of a few hundred of the donors classified V segments as functional when productive rearrangements were above 56.7% and as segregating when the standard deviation between donors was above 5%. A statistical classification framework was built to diagnose cytomegalovirus status from the catalog of TCR beta chain sequences. A later analysis assigned V and J genes by comparing TCR nucleotide sequences with IMGT/GENE-DB human TR gene sequences. The TCRdist pipeline was used in a later analysis to assign CDR3 sequences and most-parsimonious VDJ recombination scenarios. In a later analysis, each TCR beta chain was defined by its CDR3 amino acid sequence together with its V-gene family, and reads without a unique V-gene family were excluded. To address suspected cross-contamination and a sequencing artifact, a later analysis removed 592 highly shared, low-generation-probability nucleotide sequences. In a later analysis, a clonal expansion index for each public chain was calculated from normalized within-repertoire ranks of inferred template counts. A later analysis computed generation probabilities with a VDJ recombination model fitted to out-of-frame rearrangements, and checked the results against IGoR. In a later analysis, hypergeometric tests were used to score TCR-TCR, TCR-HLA and TCR-CMV co-occurrence, with a repertoire-size bias correction applied to TCR pairs. In a later analysis, false discovery rates were estimated by permuting HLA or CMV assignments 20 times. A later analysis grouped co-occurring TCRs with DBSCAN, adding TCRdist sequence similarity when clustering within HLA-allele-positive subsets. Repertoires with fewer than 30,000 or more than 120,000 public chains were left out of co-occurrence clustering, as were about five repertoires with anomalous nucleotide sharing. Imported from immuneACCESS, the table was reduced by TCRdb to in-frame sequences with V and J called. These copies leave out some clones; in studies compared against another copy, an unresolved V gene accounts for under half, and the cause of the remainder is not known. V and J calls and clone size are copied from that table; D and trimming were computed from the DNA. This sample holds about 130,000 clones; 80% to 85% were observed only once. The leading ten clones occupy over 1% of the sample.

Sequencing input: PBMCs. Recombination connected TRBV5-6 to TRBJ2-7; TRBD2 matches 14 bases in the middle. This TCR derives from a human donor in good health. The CDR3 here reads CASSLGLAGGPGEQYF. DNA sequence: TGTGCCAGCAGCTTGGGACTAGCGGGGGGGCCGGGAGAGCAGTACTTC.